This T cell receptor beta chain stems from a study of technical replicates of blood from several donors. Sequencing was performed with immunoSEQ multiplex PCR; in TCRdb, only in-frame clones are kept and a portion is missing. In the table there are approximately 100,000 clones, approximately 94% of which are singletons. With 3 bases removed from V and 10 bases from J, the gap between germline ends came to 16 bases. Germline V lookup: CDR1 SQVTM, CDR2 ANQGSEA. CDR3 size: 13 residues. Material: T cells isolated from PBMCs. The TCR sequence derives from a human donor in good health. This chain joins TRBV29-1 and TRBJ2-1, with a possible D match to TRBD2 (5 bases). CDR3 loop: CSVDLTSLREQFF. As DNA, the CDR3 is TGCAGCGTTGATCTCACTAGTCTACGAGAGCAGTTCTTC.